The 18 T cell receptor beta chains listed next were all sequenced from one sample in a study of cytomegalovirus exposure and HLA in healthy donors. The study ran its PCR with 60 Vbeta and 13 Jbeta primers. Libraries were prepared by immunoSEQ multiplex PCR; TCRdb keeps only in-frame clonotypes and omits some of them. The data show 84,000 or so clones, around 85% seen once. The sample consisted of PBMCs. The receptors shown here come from a woman in her fifties or sixties in good health and CMV-seronegative.

The chain is built from TRBV30 and TRBJ2-1; D is unresolved. Trimming took 5 bases from V and 9 from J, leaving 11 bases between them. From germline, CDR1 is GTSNPN and CDR2 SVGIG (reference sequence). The CDR3 has 11 amino acids. This chain's CDR3 is CAWGVRFEQFF. CDR3 bases: TGTGCCTGGGGAGTTCGCTTTGAGCAGTTCTTC.

CDR3: CASSLKGRGFMNTEAFF. The CDR3 nucleotides read TGTGCCAGCAGCTTAAAGGGAAGGGGATTTATGAACACTGAAGCTTTCTTT. The rearrangement joins TRBV7-8 to TRBJ1-1, with a weak D call TRBD1 (5 bases). The CDR3 is 17 residues long. Germline CDR1 and CDR2: SGHVS and FQNEAQ. Trimming cost V 2 bases and J 0 bases, with 16 bases left between them.

J is TRBJ2-5 and V is TRBV29-1, with 11 positions matching TRBD2. After removal of 8 bases from V and 4 bases from J, the junction contained 15 bases not matched to a gene. CDR3 length: 16 amino acids. Germline CDR1 and CDR2: SQVTM and ANQGSEA. The CDR3 bases are TGCAGCTCTGACGGGGGTAGCGGGAGGGCCAGAGAGACCCAGTACTTC. This translates into CSSDGGSGRARETQYF.

As to this clone: A read error may account for a junction end that differs from germline. The J gene is TRBJ2-7, the V gene TRBV27; 8 bases are shared with TRBD1. CDR1 MNHEY and CDR2 SMNVEV come from the germline V gene (reference sequence). The CDR3 length is 14 residues. CDR3 amino acids: CASRPGQASNEQYF. CDR3 DNA: TGTGCCAGCAGACCGGGACAGGCCTCCAACGAGCAGTACTTC.

This clone was observed a handful of times. This chain uses TRBV7-9 with TRBJ1-4; D call uncertain. This CDR3 spans 17 amino acids. The V and J ends lost 5 bases and 0 bases respectively, with 16 bases between them. Germline V lookup: CDR1 SEHNR, CDR2 FQNEAQ (reference sequence). As DNA, the CDR3 is TGTGCCAGCAGCCGTTTTACGGAGAATCCAACTAATGAAAAACTGTTTTTT. This translates into CASSRFTENPTNEKLFF.

This clone has more than one count but fewer than ten. This sequence joins TRBV4-1 and TRBJ1-4; D possibly corresponds to TRBD1 (6 bases). Between the trimmed V and J ends, which lost 8 bases and 0 bases, there was a span of 7 bases. There are 13 residues in the CDR3. CDR1 and CDR2 from the germline V gene are MGHRA and YSYEKL. Written as DNA, the CDR3 is TGCGCCAGCGGACAGTCAACTAATGAAAAACTGTTTTTT. This gives the protein CASGQSTNEKLFF.

This clone was observed a few times. The V and J genes are TRBV7-2 and TRBJ2-3; 7 bases agree with TRBD2. The ends lost 8 bases at V and 3 bases at J; junction bases unmatched: 11. The CDR3 is made up of 15 amino acids. Germline CDR1 is SGHTA and CDR2 is FQGNSA. Here the CDR3 DNA reads TGTGCCAGCGGCGTCCGGGGGGTCTTGACAGATACGCAGTATTTT. Its translation: CASGVRGVLTDTQYF.

This clone was observed a handful of times. This chain connects TRBV7-9 to TRBJ1-5; D is uncertain. The CDR3 covers 13 residues. Germline V CDR1 and CDR2: SEHNR, FQNEAQ (reference sequence). V was shortened by 1 base and J by 8 bases, with 9 bases between the two germline ends. DNA for the CDR3: TGTGCCAGCAGCTTAGATGCGGTCGAGCCCCAGCATTTT. This translates into CASSLDAVEPQHF.

The DNA for the CDR3 is TGTGCCAGCATGATTTCTAGGGGCAATGAGCAGTTCTTC. Translation gives CASMISRGNEQFF. This rearrangement joins TRBV7-9 to TRBJ2-1; the D gene is possibly TRBD1 (5 bases). Germline values: CDR1 SEHNR, CDR2 FQNEAQ (reference sequence). The CDR3 has 13 amino acids. V gave up 7 bases and J gave up 6 bases, with 13 bases separating them.

This rearrangement joins TRBV10-3 to TRBJ2-2; D not certain. The CDR3 has 15 residues. Per germline, CDR1 ENHRY and CDR2 SYGVKD. Trimming removed 3 bases at V and 3 bases at J, with 11 bases between. As DNA, the CDR3 is TGTGCCATCAGTGATCGAACGGCGGACACCGGGGAGCTGTTTTTT. Translated: CAISDRTADTGELFF.

The chain couples TRBV2 to TRBJ2-7; TRBD2 aligns across 9 bases. CDR1 SNHLY and CDR2 FYNNEI come from the germline V gene. J lost 7 bases, V lost 8 bases, and 6 bases had no gene match. This CDR3 has 12 residues. The CDR3, as DNA: TGTGCCAGCCATCGACTAGCGGAAGAGCAGTACGTC. Translating it yields CASHRLAEEQYV.

As regards this clone: Within the sample, other DNA sequences also encode this same CDR3. The V gene is TRBV5-1, the J gene TRBJ2-7; TRBD1 matches 10 bases. Germline V gene data show CDR1 as SGHRS and CDR2 as YFSETQ. The ends lost 2 bases at V and 2 bases at J; junction bases unmatched: 1. This CDR3 has 14 amino acids. CDR3 in DNA: TGCGCCAGCAGCTTAGGACAGGGGGCCTACGAGCAGTACTTC. As protein: CASSLGQGAYEQYF.

The chain employs TRBV5-1 and TRBJ2-3, with 7 bases that match TRBD2. CDR3 length: 14 residues. The V gene's germline CDR1 is SGHRS and CDR2 YFSETQ. V gave up 0 bases and J gave up 4 bases; unmatched junction bases: 2. In nucleotides, the CDR3 is TGCGCCAGCAGCTTGGCGGGAGGCTCAGATACGCAGTATTTT. This sequence encodes CASSLAGGSDTQYF.

This chain links TRBV19 with TRBJ1-3, with D maybe TRBD1 (5 bases). CDR3 length: 18 amino acids. V was trimmed by 8 bases and J by 0 bases, leaving 23 bases between them. Per germline, CDR1 LNHDA and CDR2 SQIVND (reference sequence). CDR3 DNA sequence: TGTGCCAGTCTGAGACGCTCGGGGGGAAGGAACTCTGGAAACACCATATATTTT. Protein sequence: CASLRRSGGRNSGNTIYF.

This chain connects TRBV4-1 to TRBJ1-3, with D possibly matching TRBD1 (6 bases). Looked up from germline, CDR1 is MGHRA and CDR2 is YSYEKL. Trimming stripped 3 bases from V and 2 bases from J, with 14 bases between. The CDR3 extends over 16 amino acids. The CDR3 loop is CASSHPQGFAGNTIYF. DNA of the CDR3: TGCGCCAGCAGCCACCCCCAGGGGTTCGCTGGAAACACCATATATTTT.

The genes are TRBV9 and TRBJ1-2; D possibly corresponds to TRBD1 (6 bases). CDR3 length: 13 residues. The V gene's germline CDR1 is SGDLS and CDR2 YYNGEE. V lost 3 bases, J lost 8 bases, and 14 bases lay in between. CDR3 loop: CASSGTGLDGYTF. The CDR3 DNA reads TGTGCCAGCAGCGGTACAGGGTTGGACGGCTACACCTTC.

The rearrangement links TRBV15 to TRBJ2-1; TRBD2 aligns across 7 bases. This CDR3 has 13 residues. Trimming cost V 2 bases and J 9 bases; bases outside gene matches: 4. Germline CDR1 reads LNHNV; CDR2 reads YYDKDF (reference sequence). Here the CDR3 DNA reads TGTGCCACCAGCAGATCTAGCGGCGGTGAGCAGTTCTTC. Its translation is CATSRSSGGEQFF.

The rearrangement uses TRBV27 and TRBJ1-1; TRBD1 is a possible D gene (5 bases). CDR3 length: 12 amino acids. In germline, CDR1 is MNHEY, CDR2 SMNVEV (reference sequence). Trimming stripped 8 bases from V and 1 base from J, with 8 bases between. DNA of the CDR3: TGTGCCAGCTCCCAGGGGAACACTGAAGCTTTCTTT. This encodes CASSQGNTEAFF.